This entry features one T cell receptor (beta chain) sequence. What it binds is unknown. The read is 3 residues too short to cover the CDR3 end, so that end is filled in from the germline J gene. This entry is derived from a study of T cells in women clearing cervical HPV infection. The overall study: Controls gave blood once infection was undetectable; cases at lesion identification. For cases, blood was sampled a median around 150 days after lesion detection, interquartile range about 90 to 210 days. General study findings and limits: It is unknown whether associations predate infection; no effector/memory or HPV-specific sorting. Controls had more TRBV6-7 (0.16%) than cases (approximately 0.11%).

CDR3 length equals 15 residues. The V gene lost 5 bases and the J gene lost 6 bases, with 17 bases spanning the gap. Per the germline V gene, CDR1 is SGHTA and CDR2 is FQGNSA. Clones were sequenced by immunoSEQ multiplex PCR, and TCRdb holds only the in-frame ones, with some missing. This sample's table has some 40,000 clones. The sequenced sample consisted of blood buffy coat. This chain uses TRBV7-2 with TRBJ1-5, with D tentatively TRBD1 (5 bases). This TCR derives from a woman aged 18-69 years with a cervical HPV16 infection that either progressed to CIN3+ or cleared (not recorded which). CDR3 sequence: CASSPDAGGVQPQHF. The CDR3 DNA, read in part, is TGTGCCAGCAGCCCCGACGCGGGGGGAGTTCAGCCC.